This T cell receptor beta chain was sequenced during a study of glioma-infiltrating T cells after dendritic cell vaccination listed by TCRdb under 2016. As for the study more broadly: A cohort of 15 glioblastoma patients from Phase I and II dendritic cell vaccination trials was included, of whom 9 were newly diagnosed and 6 had recurrent disease. Between the early 2000s and the early 2010s, patients were given autologous tumor lysate-pulsed dendritic cell vaccination. The vaccine consisted of monocyte-derived dendritic cells cultured less than eight days with IL-4 and GM-CSF, then pulsed overnight with autologous tumor lysate. Each patient got three intradermal injections of the dendritic cell vaccine, spaced at biweekly intervals, in the arm below the axilla. In glioblastoma patients vaccinated with dendritic cells, deep sequencing of TCR beta CDR3 regions served to measure tumor-infiltrating lymphocyte content and to compare repertoires between tumor and blood. Survival after dendritic cell vaccination was correlated with TCR sequencing metrics, including TIL content and tumor-blood repertoire overlap. Summary of the overall study and its limitations: Higher estimated pretreatment TIL content predicted longer time to progression and overall survival after dendritic cell vaccination. The cohort was small and heterogeneous, few patients had complete blood and tumor sets, and even fewer had initial-recurrent tumor pairs. TCR clonality showed no direct relationship with survival, which suggests that a diverse polyclonal response may be important. The response model built on TCR overlap across three groups was characterized as speculative, with prospective validation still needed.

Sample time point, as interpreted from the label and publication: after dendritic cell vaccination, including at tumor progression/relapse. To be selected, patients needed enough residual fresh-frozen tumor tissue and more than two years of available survival data. An isocitrate dehydrogenase mutation was not carried by any of the glioblastoma patients, although molecular status was otherwise variable. PBMC were collected before vaccination, two weeks after the third vaccination, and at tumor progression if tumor progression occurred. Genomic DNA was extracted with the Qiagen DNeasy Blood extraction Kit. Counted from cysteine to phenylalanine, this CDR3 has 13 amino acids. Only the CDR3 portion is preserved as DNA: 39 bases, with reading frame beginning at the first base. Per the germline V gene, SGHTA is the CDR1 and FQGNSA is the CDR2. The junction carries 6 bases between V and J, which are trimmed by 0 bases and 4 bases respectively.

As regards this clone: The antigen this receptor binds is unknown. There are no base qualities to consult, and no much larger clone falls within one base. Other DNA sequences in this specimen translate into the identical CDR3.

The immunoSEQ assay amplified TCRB CDR3 regions from approximately 2 micrograms of genomic DNA, or from all available DNA when less than that amount was available. The multiplex PCR employed 60 forward primers targeting TCR V beta segments and 13 reverse primers targeting J beta segments. To estimate the number of reads per starting template, synthetic control templates were added to each sample at limiting dilution. Reads of 87 bp were generated by sequencing on the Illumina HiSeq System. Concerning the study's data processing: PCR and sequencing errors were removed by a nearest neighbor algorithm that merged closely related sequences. TCR overlap was measured as the percentage of unique tumor TCR beta sequences that were also present in the peripheral blood of the same patient. TCRdb's version of the immuneACCESS table is confined to in-frame rearrangements and falls short of the full clone set. An unresolved V gene accounts for under half of the shortfall where checked; the remainder is of unknown origin. The V and J calls and the clone size are those of that table, but D and trimming were determined from the DNA. The sample profile shows roughly 80,000 clones; around 86% of them were found once. Of the sample, about 2.3% is held by the ten largest clones.

This sequence originates from a human donor with glioblastoma. The chain is made from TRBV7-2 and TRBJ1-2; the D gene is perhaps TRBD1, on 5 matching bases. Sequenced material: blood, taken after dendritic cell vaccination. CDR3 sequence: CASSLARGYGYTF. The DNA is as follows: TGTGCCAGCAGCTTAGCAAGGGGCTATGGCTACACCTTC.